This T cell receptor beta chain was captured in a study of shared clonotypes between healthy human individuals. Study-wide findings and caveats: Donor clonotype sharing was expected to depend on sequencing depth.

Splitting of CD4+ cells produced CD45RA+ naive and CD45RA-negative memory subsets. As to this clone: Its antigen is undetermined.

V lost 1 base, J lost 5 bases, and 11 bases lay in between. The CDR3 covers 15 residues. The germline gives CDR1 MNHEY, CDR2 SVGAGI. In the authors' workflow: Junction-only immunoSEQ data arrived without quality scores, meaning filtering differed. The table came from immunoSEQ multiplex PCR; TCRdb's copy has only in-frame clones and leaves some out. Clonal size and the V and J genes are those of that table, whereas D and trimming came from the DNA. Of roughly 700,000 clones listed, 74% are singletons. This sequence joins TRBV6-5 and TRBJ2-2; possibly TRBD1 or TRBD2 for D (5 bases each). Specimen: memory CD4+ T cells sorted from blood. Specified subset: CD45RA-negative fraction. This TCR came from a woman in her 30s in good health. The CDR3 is CASSYFGKGTGELFF. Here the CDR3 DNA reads TGTGCCAGCAGTTACTTCGGGAAGGGGACCGGGGAGCTGTTTTTT.